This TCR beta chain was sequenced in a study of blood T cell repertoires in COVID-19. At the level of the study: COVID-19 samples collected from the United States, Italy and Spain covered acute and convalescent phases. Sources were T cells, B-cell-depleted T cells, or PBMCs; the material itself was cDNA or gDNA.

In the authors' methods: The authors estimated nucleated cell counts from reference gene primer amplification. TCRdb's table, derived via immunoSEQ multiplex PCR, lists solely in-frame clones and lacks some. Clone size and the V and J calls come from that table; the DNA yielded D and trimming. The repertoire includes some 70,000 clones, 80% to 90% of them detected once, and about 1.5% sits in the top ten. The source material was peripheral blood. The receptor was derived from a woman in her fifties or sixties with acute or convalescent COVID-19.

The CDR3 is CASSVEVGVDTIYF. As DNA, the CDR3 is TGTGCCAGCAGCGTAGAGGTCGGGGTTGACACCATATATTTT. The V call is TRBV9, the J call TRBJ1-3; no reliable D call. Germline CDR1 reads SGDLS; CDR2 reads YYNGEE. V was trimmed by 0 bases and J by 8 bases, leaving 12 bases between them. This CDR3 has 14 amino acids. Full variable domain (rest looked up from reference TRBV9 and TRBJ1-3): DSGVTQTPKHLITATGQRVTLRCSPRSGDLSVYWYQQSLDQGLQFLIQYYNGEERAKGNILERFSAQQFPDLHSELNLSSLELGDSALYFCASSVEVGVDTIYFGEGSWLTVV.